The clone carrying this T cell receptor beta chain was observed many times. Its antigen is not known. The data stem from a study of Graves' ophthalmopathy and Graves' hyperthyroidism. Study context: Peripheral blood was gathered at first diagnosis, ahead of any treatment whatsoever.

General study points: Blood also harbored most expanded thyroid clonotypes above 0.001 frequency.

The TCR beta CDR3 regions underwent amplification from RNA transcripts. HTBI primers were employed in first-round RT-PCR, then a second-round multiplex PCR followed. In TCRdb, the multiplex PCR reads were re-called with MiXCR into one record per CDR3 protein. The sample carries about 200,000 distinct CDR3 sequences, 29% recorded once. Sequencing was done on a sample of peripheral blood. The receptor comes from a man between 45 and 60 years old with Graves' ophthalmopathy.

CDR3 coding DNA: TGTGCCTCGACTAGCGGGAGATACGAGCAGTACTTC. Its translation: CASTSGRYEQYF. The genes are TRBV30 and TRBJ2-7, with TRBD2 matching 12 bases. V trimming: 7 bases; J trimming: 4 bases; junction bases outside the gene matches: 2. The germline CDR1 and CDR2 sequences are GTSNPN and SVGIG (reference sequence). This CDR3 comprises 12 residues.